Below, 22 T cell receptor beta chains from the same sample are listed, as sequenced in a study of T cells after yellow fever vaccination (dated by TCRdb to the late 2010s). The sample's treatment or condition label is to be understood as: live attenuated yellow fever vaccine strain. The library was generated by 5' RACE. The sample was run on an Illumina HiSeq 2500. TCRdb ran its own pipeline on the public reads, namely fastp trimming at Q25 and MiXCR clone calling, and kept in-frame beta chains. Merged by CDR3 protein, the rows form single entries marked with the most common genes and DNA. A total of about 52,000 distinct CDR3 sequences appear in this sample, less than 8.5% of them only once. The top ten hold 20% to 25% of the sample. This sample comprised CD8+ T cells not binding an NS4B(214-222) dextramer, sorted from PBMCs, obtained more than 35 days after the first yellow fever vaccination. The cell subset or site tag for this specimen amounts to: NS4B epitope dextramer-negative CD8 T cells. These TCRs come from a man younger than 35 who received the YFV17D yellow fever vaccine.

This clonotype was counted only a few times. The rearrangement uses TRBV4-2 and TRBJ1-4; TRBD1 matches 8 bases. The V and J ends lost 6 bases and 2 bases, in that order; junction bases with no gene match: 5. The CDR3 runs 15 residues. Germline CDR1 and CDR2: LGHNA and YNFKEQ. The DNA for the CDR3 is TGTGCCAGCAGGAAAACAGGGGGTACTAATGAAAAACTGTTTTTT. It is translated as CASRKTGGTNEKLFF.

A note on this clonotype: Germline and junction disagree at one end, which may indicate a read error. J is TRBJ2-3 and V is TRBV20-1; D is undetermined. The CDR3 is made up of 17 amino acids. CDR1 is DFQATT, CDR2 SNEGSKA, per germline (reference sequence). The CDR3 DNA reads TGCTGTGCTAGAGGCCTTCTTCTCGGGCAAAGCACAGATACGCAGTATTTT. Translation: CCARGLLLGQSTDTQYF.

The rearrangement uses TRBV12-3 or TRBV12-4 and TRBJ1-2, with D uncertain. The CDR3 totals 13 residues. Trimming removed 2 bases from V and 3 bases from J, with 7 bases in between. The CDR3 reads CASSLSQHYGYTF. The CDR3 DNA is TGTGCCAGCAGTTTATCACAGCACTATGGCTACACCTTC.

This clonotype was observed a few times. The rearrangement links TRBV6-5 to TRBJ1-1; D uncertain. Germline CDR1 MNHEY, CDR2 SVGAGI. The length of the CDR3 is 12 residues. V lost 5 bases and J 5 bases, leaving 9 bases between the germline ends. This chain's CDR3 is CASSRPSTEAFF. CDR3 nucleotides: TGTGCCAGCAGTAGGCCCTCTACTGAAGCTTTCTTT.

There are a few counts of this clonotype. The chain couples TRBV7-3 to TRBJ2-5, with D unresolved. This CDR3 has 13 residues. Looked up from germline, CDR1 is SGHTA and CDR2 is FQGTGA. Trimming left V 2 bases short and J 3 bases short, with 7 bases between. CDR3 protein: CASSLVVEETQYF. The CDR3 DNA reads TGTGCCAGCAGCTTAGTAGTTGAAGAGACCCAGTACTTC.

This clonotype was found a few times. In DNA, the CDR3 is TGCGCCAGCAGCTTAGGCATCTCCTACGAGCAGTACTTC. Protein sequence: CASSLGISYEQYF. The chain uses TRBV5-1 and TRBJ2-7; D is undetermined. V gave up 2 bases and J gave up 0 bases, with 6 bases separating them. CDR1 is SGHRS and CDR2 is YFSETQ in the germline V gene. The CDR3 runs 13 residues.

This clonotype has a count of ten or more. V is TRBV5-1 and J is TRBJ2-7; the D gene is possibly TRBD2 (5 bases). The germline V gene encodes CDR1 SGHRS and CDR2 YFSETQ. This CDR3 has 15 amino acids. Between the trimmed V and J ends, which lost 0 bases and 1 base, there was a span of 11 bases. CDR3 loop: CASSLGSGVSYEQYF. The CDR3 DNA reads as TGCGCCAGCAGCTTGGGGTCCGGGGTGTCCTACGAGCAGTACTTC.

This clonotype was observed a handful of times. The junction departs from germline at one end; a sequencing error may be responsible. V usage is TRBV20-1 and J usage is TRBJ1-5, with 8 bases matching TRBD1. The CDR3 is 17 residues long. The V gene's germline CDR1 is DFQATT and CDR2 SNEGSKA (reference sequence). The CDR3 DNA reads as TGCTGTGCTACCTATCCCCGGACAGGGTTTAGCAATCAGCCCCAGCATTTT. Translating it yields CCATYPRTGFSNQPQHF.

There are many counts of this clonotype. V usage is TRBV7-9 and J usage is TRBJ1-2; a possible D gene is TRBD1 (6 bases). The V and J ends lost 5 bases and 7 bases respectively, with 17 bases between them. The CDR3 runs to 14 residues. CDR1 and CDR2 (germline): SEHNR, FQNEAQ (reference sequence). CDR3 DNA sequence: TGTGCCAGCAGCCACTTAACAGGGCTTCGTGGCTACACCTTC. Translated, it gives CASSHLTGLRGYTF.

This clonotype was counted between two and nine times. V is TRBV15 and J is TRBJ2-5, with D tentatively TRBD2 (6 bases). CDR1 is LNHNV and CDR2 is YYDKDF in the germline V gene (reference sequence). The V end lost 3 bases, the J end lost 4 bases, and 15 bases lay between the germline ends. The length of the CDR3 is 15 residues. This chain's CDR3 is CATSSRRGGGETQYF. CDR3 coding DNA: TGTGCCACCAGCAGCCGCCGGGGAGGCGGAGAGACCCAGTACTTC.

This chain uses TRBV10-3 with TRBJ1-1; D remains ambiguous. The V gene lost 10 bases and the J gene lost 6 bases, with 18 bases spanning the gap. The CDR3 spans 13 residues. Germline-derived CDR1 and CDR2 are ENHRY and SYGVKD. This chain's CDR3 is CATRAPGWAEAFF. Here the CDR3 DNA reads TGTGCCACGAGGGCCCCCGGCTGGGCTGAAGCTTTCTTT.

The rearrangement uses TRBV29-1 and TRBJ2-3; D gene uncertain. Trimming removed 4 bases at V and 1 base at J, with 9 bases between. CDR1 and CDR2 (germline): SQVTM, ANQGSEA. The CDR3 runs 13 residues. In nucleotides, the CDR3 is TGCAGCGTTGCAGAACTTCGCACAGATACGCAGTATTTT. Its protein is CSVAELRTDTQYF.

This clonotype came up many times. The chain combines TRBV15 with TRBJ2-1; TRBD2 matches at 7 bases. The junction had 4 bases not matched to a gene; V was cut back by 0 bases and J by 5 bases. The germline V gene encodes CDR1 LNHNV and CDR2 YYDKDF (reference sequence). The length of the CDR3 is 15 residues. This chain's CDR3 is CATSRDGLGHNEQFF. In nucleotides, the CDR3 is TGTGCCACCAGCAGAGATGGACTAGGACACAATGAGCAGTTCTTC. The full variable domain, its missing parts supplied by reference TRBV15 and TRBJ2-1, is DAMVIQNPRYQVTQFGKPVTLSCSQTLNHNVMYWYQQKSSQAPKLLFHYYDKDFNNEADTPDNFQSRRPNTSFCFLDIRSPGLGDTAMYLCATSRDGLGHNEQFFGPGTRLTVL.

The V and J genes are TRBV6-1 and TRBJ2-5; 8 positions match TRBD2. Trimming cost V 7 bases and J 2 bases; bases outside gene matches: 9. This CDR3 contains 15 residues. Germline V gene sequence: CDR1 MNHNS, CDR2 SASEGT. CDR3 loop: CASKKGRGGQETQYF. The CDR3 nucleotides read TGTGCCAGCAAAAAGGGTCGGGGGGGGCAAGAGACCCAGTACTTC.

This clonotype has only a few counts. The V gene is TRBV19, the J gene TRBJ1-5; tentative D call: TRBD1 (5 bases). Trimming took off 6 bases at V and 2 bases at J, with 8 bases between the two ends. CDR3 size: 13 residues. CDR1 and CDR2 from the germline V gene are LNHDA and SQIVND (reference sequence). The DNA for the CDR3 is TGTGCCAGTAGGGTGGGGGGCAATCAGCCCCAGCATTTT. This encodes CASRVGGNQPQHF.

This clonotype occurred a few times. The chain combines TRBV18 with TRBJ1-5; a weak D match, TRBD1 (6 bases). The V and J ends lost 3 bases and 2 bases respectively, with 14 bases between them. The V gene's germline CDR1 is KGHSH and CDR2 LQKENI. The CDR3 length is 16 residues. Here the CDR3 DNA reads TGTGCCAGCTCACCCAATCAGGGGTCGGGCAATCAGCCCCAGCATTTT. Its translation: CASSPNQGSGNQPQHF. The full variable domain, completed using reference TRBV18 and TRBJ1-5, is NAGVMQNPRHLVRRRGQEARLRCSPMKGHSHVYWYRQLPEEGLKFMVYLQKENIIDESGMPKERFSAEFPKEGPSILRIQQVVRGDSAAYFCASSPNQGSGNQPQHFGDGTRLSIL.

The rearrangement uses TRBV20-1 and TRBJ1-1; D not certain. The CDR3 totals 14 residues. Germline V gene sequence: CDR1 DFQATT, CDR2 SNEGSKA (reference sequence). V shed 6 bases and J shed 1 base, with 15 bases lying between them. The DNA for the CDR3 is TGCAGTGCAAAAACGCTGGGTTCGAACACTGAAGCTTTCTTT. Protein product: CSAKTLGSNTEAFF.

The chain links TRBV6-6 to TRBJ1-1; D is ambiguous. V was trimmed by 6 bases and J by 2 bases, leaving 4 bases between them. This CDR3 region has 11 residues. Germline CDR1 and CDR2: MNHNY and SVGAGI (reference sequence). The CDR3 nucleotides are TGTGCCAGCAGACCCAACACTGAAGCTTTCTTT. It yields the protein CASRPNTEAFF.

At least ten counts were recorded for this clonotype. This chain connects TRBV12-3 or TRBV12-4 to TRBJ1-4; 7 nucleotides agree with TRBD1. CDR3 size: 15 residues. The V segment lost 6 bases and the J segment 8 bases; nucleotides outside the gene matches: 12. CDR3 nucleotide sequence: TGTGCCAGCAGCGACAGGGAAAGGGCGCGAGAAAAACTGTTTTTT. It translates to CASSDRERAREKLFF.

V is TRBV6-2 or TRBV6-3 and J is TRBJ2-5; 11 bases agree with TRBD1. In germline, CDR1 is MNHEY, CDR2 SVGEGT. The CDR3 has 17 amino acids. V dropped 0 bases and J dropped 5; count of bases not matched to a gene: 8. CDR3 sequence: CASSYSTPGQGGETQYF. The CDR3 DNA follows: TGTGCCAGCAGTTACTCGACTCCGGGACAGGGGGGTGAGACCCAGTACTTC.

A word on this clonotype: It may be a read error: a sequence one base away is much more abundant. The rearrangement uses TRBV5-1 and TRBJ2-1, with 8 bases fitting TRBD2. The V and J ends lost 3 bases and 2 bases, in that order; junction bases with no gene match: 7. The CDR3 totals 16 residues. Germline CDR1 reads SGHRS; CDR2 reads YFSETQ. CDR3 DNA sequence: TGCGCCAGCAGCTCCGGCATCGGGGGGGCCTACAATGAGCAGTTCTTC. Protein: CASSSGIGGAYNEQFF.

This clonotype was counted only a few times. This sequence joins TRBV7-9 and TRBJ1-1; D unclear. Germline lookup yields CDR1 SEHNR and CDR2 FQNEAQ (reference sequence). There are 12 residues in the CDR3. The ends were cut back, 6 bases at V and 1 base at J, with 6 bases in the middle. The CDR3 bases are TGTGCCAGCAGGGGGTGGAACACTGAAGCTTTCTTT. This gives the protein CASRGWNTEAFF.